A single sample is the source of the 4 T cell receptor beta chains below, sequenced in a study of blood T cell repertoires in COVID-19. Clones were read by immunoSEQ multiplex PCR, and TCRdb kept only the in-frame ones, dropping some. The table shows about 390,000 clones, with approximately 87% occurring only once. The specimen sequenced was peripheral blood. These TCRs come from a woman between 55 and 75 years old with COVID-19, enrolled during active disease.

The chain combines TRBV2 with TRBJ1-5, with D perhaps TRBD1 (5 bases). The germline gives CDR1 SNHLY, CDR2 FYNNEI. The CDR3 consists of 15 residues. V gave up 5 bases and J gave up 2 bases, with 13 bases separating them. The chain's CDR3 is CASSTSGQGNQPQHF. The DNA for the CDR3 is TGTGCCAGCAGTACATCAGGGCAAGGCAATCAGCCCCAGCATTTT.

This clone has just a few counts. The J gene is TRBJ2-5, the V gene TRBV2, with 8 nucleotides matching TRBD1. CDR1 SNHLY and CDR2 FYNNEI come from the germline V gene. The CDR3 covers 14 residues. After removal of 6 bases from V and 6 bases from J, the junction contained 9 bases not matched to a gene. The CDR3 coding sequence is TGTGCCAGCAGCATCGGACAGGGTGGGCAGACCCAGTACTTC. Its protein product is CASSIGQGGQTQYF.

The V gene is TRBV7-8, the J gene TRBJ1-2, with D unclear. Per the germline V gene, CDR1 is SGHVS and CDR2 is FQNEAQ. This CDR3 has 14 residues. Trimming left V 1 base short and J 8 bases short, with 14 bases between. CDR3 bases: TGTGCCAGCAGCTTAGGGTCGGGATCCATAGGCTACACCTTC. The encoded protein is CASSLGSGSIGYTF.

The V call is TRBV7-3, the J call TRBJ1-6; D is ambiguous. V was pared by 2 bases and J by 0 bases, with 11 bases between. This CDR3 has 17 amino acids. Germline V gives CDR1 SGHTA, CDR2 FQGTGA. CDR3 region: CASSLYFPSSYNSPLHF. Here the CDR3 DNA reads TGTGCCAGCAGCTTATACTTCCCGAGCTCCTATAATTCACCCCTCCACTTT. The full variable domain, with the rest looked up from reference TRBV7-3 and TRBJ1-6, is GAGVSQTPSNKVTEKGKYVELRCDPISGHTALYWYRQSLGQGPEFLIYFQGTGAADDSGLPNDRFFAVRPEGSVSTLKIQRTERGDSAVYLCASSLYFPSSYNSPLHFGNGTRLTVT.